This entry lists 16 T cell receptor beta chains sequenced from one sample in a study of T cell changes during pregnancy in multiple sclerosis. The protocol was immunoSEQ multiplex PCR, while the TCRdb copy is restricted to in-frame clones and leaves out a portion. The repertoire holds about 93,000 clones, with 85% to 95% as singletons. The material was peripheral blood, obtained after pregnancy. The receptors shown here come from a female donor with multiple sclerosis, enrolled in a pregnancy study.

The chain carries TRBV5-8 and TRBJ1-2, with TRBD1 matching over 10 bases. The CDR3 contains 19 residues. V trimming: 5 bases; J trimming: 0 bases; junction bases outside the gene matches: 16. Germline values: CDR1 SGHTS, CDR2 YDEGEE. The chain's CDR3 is CASRQTGTGVFQANYGYTF. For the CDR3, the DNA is TGTGCCAGCAGACAAACCGGGACAGGGGTATTTCAAGCTAACTATGGCTACACCTTC.

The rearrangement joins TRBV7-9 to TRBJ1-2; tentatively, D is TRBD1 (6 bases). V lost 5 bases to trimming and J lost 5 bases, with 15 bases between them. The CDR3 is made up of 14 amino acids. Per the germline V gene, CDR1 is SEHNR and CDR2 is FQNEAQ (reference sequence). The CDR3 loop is CASSPTGTQYGYTF. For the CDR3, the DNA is TGTGCCAGCAGCCCGACCGGGACACAATATGGCTACACCTTC.

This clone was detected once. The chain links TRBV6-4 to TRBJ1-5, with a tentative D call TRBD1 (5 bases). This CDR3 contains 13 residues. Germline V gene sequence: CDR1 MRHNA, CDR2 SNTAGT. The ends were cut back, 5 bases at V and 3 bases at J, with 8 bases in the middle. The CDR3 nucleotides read TGTGCCAGCAGTACAGGTCACAATCAGCCCCAGCATTTT. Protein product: CASSTGHNQPQHF.

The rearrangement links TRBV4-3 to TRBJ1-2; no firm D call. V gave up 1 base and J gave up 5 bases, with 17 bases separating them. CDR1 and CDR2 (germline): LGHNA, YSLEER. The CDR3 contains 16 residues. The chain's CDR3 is CASSQALGQGSYGYTF. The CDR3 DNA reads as TGCGCCAGCAGCCAAGCCCTGGGCCAAGGGAGTTATGGCTACACCTTC.

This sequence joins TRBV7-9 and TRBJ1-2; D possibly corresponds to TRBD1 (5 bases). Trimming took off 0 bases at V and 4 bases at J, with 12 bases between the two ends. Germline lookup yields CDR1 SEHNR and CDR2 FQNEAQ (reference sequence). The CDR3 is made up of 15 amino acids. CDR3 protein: CASSLAVGPVYGYTF. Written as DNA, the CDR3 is TGTGCCAGCAGCTTAGCGGTGGGGCCCGTCTATGGCTACACCTTC.

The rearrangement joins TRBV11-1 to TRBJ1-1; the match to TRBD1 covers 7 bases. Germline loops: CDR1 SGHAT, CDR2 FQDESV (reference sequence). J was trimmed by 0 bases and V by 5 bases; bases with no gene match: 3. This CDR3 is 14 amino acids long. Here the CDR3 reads CASSGTAMNTEAFF. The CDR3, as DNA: TGTGCCAGCAGCGGGACAGCTATGAACACTGAAGCTTTCTTT.

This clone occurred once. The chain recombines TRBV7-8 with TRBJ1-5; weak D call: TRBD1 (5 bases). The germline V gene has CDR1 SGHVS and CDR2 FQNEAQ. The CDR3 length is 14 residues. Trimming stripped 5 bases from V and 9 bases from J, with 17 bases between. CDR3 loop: CASSVIRGGSPQHF. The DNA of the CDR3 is TGTGCCAGCAGCGTGATCCGGGGGGGTTCGCCCCAGCATTTT.

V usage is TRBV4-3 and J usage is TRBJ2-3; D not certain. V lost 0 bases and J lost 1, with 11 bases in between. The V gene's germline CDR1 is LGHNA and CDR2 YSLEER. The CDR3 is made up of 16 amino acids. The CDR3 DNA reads TGCGCCAGCAGCCAAGATAGAGGATCCGGCACAGATACGCAGTATTTT. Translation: CASSQDRGSGTDTQYF.

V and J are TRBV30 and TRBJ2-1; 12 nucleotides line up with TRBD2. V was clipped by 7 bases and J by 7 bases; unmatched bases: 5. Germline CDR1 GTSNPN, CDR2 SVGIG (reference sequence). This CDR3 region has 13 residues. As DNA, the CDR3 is TGTGCCTCGCGAACTAGCGGGGGGAATGAGCAGTTCTTC. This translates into CASRTSGGNEQFF.

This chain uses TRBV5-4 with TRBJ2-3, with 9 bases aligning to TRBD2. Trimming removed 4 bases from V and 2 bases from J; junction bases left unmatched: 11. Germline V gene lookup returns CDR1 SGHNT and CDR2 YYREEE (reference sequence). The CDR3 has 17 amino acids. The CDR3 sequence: CASSRDFSGGTTDTQYF. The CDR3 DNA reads TGTGCCAGCAGCCGAGATTTTAGCGGGGGTACCACAGATACGCAGTATTTT.

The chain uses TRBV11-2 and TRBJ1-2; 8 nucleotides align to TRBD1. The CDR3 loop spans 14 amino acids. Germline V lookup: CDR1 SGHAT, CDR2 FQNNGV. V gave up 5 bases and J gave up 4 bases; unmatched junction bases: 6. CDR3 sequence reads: CASSTGQGGYGYTF. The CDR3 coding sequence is TGTGCCAGCAGCACCGGACAGGGCGGCTATGGCTACACCTTC.

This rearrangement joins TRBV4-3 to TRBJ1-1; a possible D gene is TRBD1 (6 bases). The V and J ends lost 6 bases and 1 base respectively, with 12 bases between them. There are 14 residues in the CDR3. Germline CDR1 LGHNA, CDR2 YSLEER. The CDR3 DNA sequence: TGCGCCAGCAGTACAAACAGGGAGAACACTGAAGCTTTCTTT. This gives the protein CASSTNRENTEAFF.

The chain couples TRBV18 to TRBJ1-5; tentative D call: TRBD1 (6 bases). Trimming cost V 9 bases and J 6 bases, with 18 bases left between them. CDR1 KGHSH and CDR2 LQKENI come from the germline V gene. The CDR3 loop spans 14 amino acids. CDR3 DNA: TGTGCCAGTTTACAGGGCGCCGGCAGTCAGCCCCAGCATTTT. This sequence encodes CASLQGAGSQPQHF.

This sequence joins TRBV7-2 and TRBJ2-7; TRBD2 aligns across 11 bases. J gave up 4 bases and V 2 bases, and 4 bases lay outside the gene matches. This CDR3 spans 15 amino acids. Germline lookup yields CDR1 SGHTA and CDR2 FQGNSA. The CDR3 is CASSLTSGGSYEQYF. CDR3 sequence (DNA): TGTGCCAGCAGCTTAACTAGCGGGGGTTCATACGAGCAGTACTTC.

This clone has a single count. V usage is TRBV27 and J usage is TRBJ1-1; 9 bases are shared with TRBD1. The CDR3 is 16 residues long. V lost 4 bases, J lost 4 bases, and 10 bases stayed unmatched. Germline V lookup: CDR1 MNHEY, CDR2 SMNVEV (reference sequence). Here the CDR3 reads CASSSRGQGSPTEAFF. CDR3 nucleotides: TGTGCCAGCAGTTCCCGGGGACAGGGATCTCCCACTGAAGCTTTCTTT.

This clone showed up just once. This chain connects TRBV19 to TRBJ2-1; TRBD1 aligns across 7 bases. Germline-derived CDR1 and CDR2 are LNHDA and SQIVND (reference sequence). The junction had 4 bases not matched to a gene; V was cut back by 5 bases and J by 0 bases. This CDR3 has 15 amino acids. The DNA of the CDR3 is TGTGCCAGTAGTCCCGGGACAGCCTCCTACAATGAGCAGTTCTTC. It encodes CASSPGTASYNEQFF.